This T cell receptor beta chain was recovered during a study of blood T cell repertoires in COVID-19. About the study: Material from acute and convalescent COVID-19 was sourced from the United States, Italy and Spain. T cells, B-cell-depleted T cells, or PBMCs supplied cDNA or gDNA.

As handled by the study authors: Estimates of nucleated cell counts were drawn from the amplification of reference gene primers. Profiling relied on immunoSEQ multiplex PCR, and the TCRdb table lists in-frame clones only, not all of them. V, J and clone size reflect that table, while D and trimming were determined from the DNA. The sample includes about 300,000 clones, 84% of them seen just once. The TCR was taken from a human donor with COVID-19, enrolled during active disease. The donor label of this sample is uncertain. Sample: peripheral blood.

The CDR3 coding sequence is TGTGCCAGCAGCTCTGCTGCGGACAGACAAGAGACCCAGTACTTC. Protein sequence: CASSSAADRQETQYF. J is TRBJ2-5 and V is TRBV5-4, with a possible D match to TRBD1 (6 bases). Germline V CDR1 and CDR2: SGHNT, YYREEE (reference sequence). The CDR3 is 15 amino acids. Trimming removed 3 bases from V and 2 bases from J, with 14 bases in between.